A single sample is the source of the 30 T cell receptor beta chains below, sequenced in a study of technical replicates of blood from a few donors. Libraries were prepared by immunoSEQ multiplex PCR; TCRdb keeps only in-frame clonotypes and omits some of them. The top ten hold 3% to 5% of the sample, which has about 81,000 clones, roughly four fifths seen once. The sequenced material came from PBMCs. All receptors come from a human donor in good health. Some clones in this sample may be carry-over from other donors' samples.

The chain uses TRBV18 and TRBJ1-2, with D possibly matching TRBD1 (5 bases). The CDR3 is made up of 13 amino acids. Trimming pared 6 bases from V and 6 bases from J, leaving 14 bases between. The germline CDR1 and CDR2 sequences are KGHSH and LQKENI. CDR3 sequence (DNA): TGTGCCAGCTCCCCTCAGGGCGGCGATGGCTACACCTTC. This sequence encodes CASSPQGGDGYTF. Together with reference TRBV18 and TRBJ1-2, the CDR3 gives the full variable domain: NAGVMQNPRHLVRRRGQEARLRCSPMKGHSHVYWYRQLPEEGLKFMVYLQKENIIDESGMPKERFSAEFPKEGPSILRIQQVVRGDSAAYFCASSPQGGDGYTFGSGTRLTVV.

The gene calls are TRBV30 and TRBJ2-7, with a tentative D call TRBD1 (6 bases). Germline loops: CDR1 GTSNPN, CDR2 SVGIG (reference sequence). V was shortened by 0 bases and J by 5 bases, with 8 bases between the two germline ends. CDR3 length equals 12 residues. The CDR3 coding sequence is TGTGCCTGGAGTGTAGGGGGTCACGAGCAGTACTTC. It yields the protein CAWSVGGHEQYF.

This CDR3 reads CASSRTGALNYGYTF. DNA of the CDR3: TGTGCCAGTAGTAGGACAGGGGCCCTTAACTATGGCTACACCTTC. The V call is TRBV19, the J call TRBJ1-2, with 9 bases that match TRBD1. The J segment lost 1 base and the V segment lost 4 bases, leaving 4 bases of the junction unmatched. The CDR3 is 15 residues long. Germline V lookup: CDR1 LNHDA, CDR2 SQIVND (reference sequence).

This sequence joins TRBV5-1 and TRBJ2-5; 13 bases fit TRBD2. TRBJ2-7 matches the DNA end more closely, so the J call is doubtful. Germline V gene data show CDR1 as SGHRS and CDR2 as YFSETQ. The CDR3 sequence is 15 residues long. In DNA, the CDR3 is TGCGCCAGCAGCTCACTAGCGGGGGGGTGGTACGAGCAGTACTTC. It is translated as CASSSLAGGWYEQYF.

The CDR3 reads CAWNRRGSSNQPQHF. CDR3 nucleotides: TGTGCCTGGAACCGGCGGGGGAGTAGCAATCAGCCCCAGCATTTT. The chain links TRBV30 to TRBJ1-5; the D gene is possibly TRBD1 (5 bases). Germline CDR1 is GTSNPN and CDR2 is SVGIG (reference sequence). V was pared by 4 bases and J by 0 bases, with 13 bases between. The CDR3 is 15 amino acids. Full variable domain (rest looked up from reference TRBV30 and TRBJ1-5): SQTIHQWPATLVQPVGSPLSLECTVEGTSNPNLYWYRQAAGRGLQLLFYSVGIGQISSEVPQNLSASRPQDRQFILSSKKLLLSDSGFYLCAWNRRGSSNQPQHFGDGTRLSIL.

The rearrangement links TRBV29-1 to TRBJ1-3, with a tentative D call TRBD1 (5 bases). V was shortened by 3 bases and J by 0 bases, with 15 bases between the two germline ends. CDR1 and CDR2 (germline): SQVTM, ANQGSEA. The CDR3 is made up of 16 amino acids. The CDR3 here is CSVDSRDSLSGNTIYF. Here the CDR3 DNA reads TGCAGCGTTGATTCCAGGGACTCCCTCTCTGGAAACACCATATATTTT.

The chain carries TRBV27 and TRBJ2-1; 13 bases map to TRBD2. The germline V gene encodes CDR1 MNHEY and CDR2 SMNVEV (reference sequence). This CDR3 has 15 amino acids. V lost 5 bases and J lost 9; bases outside the gene matches: 7. The CDR3 DNA follows: TGTGCCAGCAGTACGACTAGCGGGGGGTTTTTTGAGCAGTTCTTC. Protein sequence: CASSTTSGGFFEQFF.

Concerning this clone itself: One end of the junction fails to match germline, which may point to a read error. The gene calls are TRBV7-2 and TRBJ2-1; TRBD2 aligns across 7 bases. The length of the CDR3 is 13 residues. Germline-derived CDR1 and CDR2 are SGHTA and FQGNSA. The CDR3 spells CASSLGTAAAGVF. CDR3 nucleotides: TGTGCCAGCAGCCTCGGGACGGCGGCCGCGGGGGTCTTC.

The chain links TRBV7-2 to TRBJ2-5; the D is unclear. Germline V gene data show CDR1 as SGHTA and CDR2 as FQGNSA. This CDR3 has 14 amino acids. V lost 3 bases and J 5 bases, leaving 13 bases between the germline ends. The CDR3 DNA reads TGTGCCAGCAGCTTGATGGGCAGATTGGAGACCCAGTACTTC. Its protein is CASSLMGRLETQYF.

In its sample, this clone was seen many times. Different DNA sequences within this sample yield the same CDR3. The chain uses TRBV29-1 and TRBJ1-5, with a weak D call TRBD1 (6 bases). Trimming left V 4 bases short and J 2 bases short, with 6 bases between. Germline CDR1 SQVTM, CDR2 ANQGSEA. This CDR3 is built from 12 residues. The CDR3 nucleotides are TGCAGCGTTGGACAGGGCAATCAGCCCCAGCATTTT. It is translated as CSVGQGNQPQHF.

This chain joins TRBV6-6 and TRBJ2-7, with D tentatively TRBD2 (6 bases). CDR3 size: 15 residues. Germline values: CDR1 MNHNY, CDR2 SVGAGI (reference sequence). Trimming took off 6 bases at V and 4 bases at J, with 19 bases between the two ends. CDR3 DNA sequence: TGTGCCAGCAGGTATCTGCAGGGAGGCTCGTACGAGCAGTACTTC. Its translation: CASRYLQGGSYEQYF.

The chain uses TRBV5-6 and TRBJ1-2, with 7 bases matching TRBD1. This CDR3 spans 15 amino acids. Germline V gene lookup returns CDR1 SGHDT and CDR2 YYEEEE. The trim removed 4 bases at V and 0 bases at J, leaving 6 bases unmatched. The CDR3 here is CASSPNRGANYGYTF. CDR3 in DNA: TGTGCCAGCAGCCCGAACAGGGGCGCTAACTATGGCTACACCTTC.

The chain has TRBV7-2 and TRBJ1-2; 8 bases match TRBD1. This CDR3 comprises 16 residues. Trimming took 5 bases from V and 4 from J; bases not matched to a gene: 12. Germline CDR1 reads SGHTA; CDR2 reads FQGNSA. CDR3 sequence reads: CASSNRGGLRAYGYTF. The CDR3 DNA reads TGTGCCAGCAGCAACAGGGGGGGTTTGAGGGCCTATGGCTACACCTTC.

This clone was counted a single time. This sequence joins TRBV11-1 and TRBJ2-7, with D tentatively TRBD1 (6 bases). The CDR3 consists of 15 residues. The germline V gene has CDR1 SGHAT and CDR2 FQDESV (reference sequence). Trimming removed 7 bases from V and 3 bases from J, with 19 bases in between. The CDR3 here is CASTWSGQPYYEQYF. As DNA, the CDR3 is TGTGCCAGCACGTGGTCCGGACAGCCCTACTACGAGCAGTACTTC.

The V gene is TRBV28, the J gene TRBJ2-7; perhaps TRBD2 as D (6 bases). The CDR3 extends over 17 amino acids. Germline CDR1 and CDR2: MDHEN and SYDVKM. Trimming cost V 3 bases and J 1 base, with 19 bases left between them. CDR3 sequence: CASSFSRMAGLSYEQYF. The CDR3 region has the DNA TGTGCCAGCAGTTTTTCCCGAATGGCGGGACTTTCCTACGAGCAGTACTTC.

The J gene is TRBJ2-7, the V gene TRBV2, with TRBD2 matching 8 bases. The ends lost 7 bases at V and 3 bases at J; junction bases unmatched: 2. This CDR3 is 12 amino acids long. CDR1 and CDR2 (germline): SNHLY, FYNNEI. CDR3 sequence reads: CASKRELYEQYF. The CDR3 nucleotides are TGTGCCAGCAAGCGGGAGCTCTACGAGCAGTACTTC.

The chain recombines TRBV7-2 with TRBJ2-1, with D possibly being TRBD1 (6 bases). The CDR3 loop spans 15 amino acids. Trimming removed 1 base at V and 5 bases at J, with 12 bases between. CDR1 and CDR2 (germline): SGHTA, FQGNSA. CDR3 bases: TGTGCCAGCAGCTTAGGTGTGACAGGCCACAATGAGCAGTTCTTC. This codes for CASSLGVTGHNEQFF. The full variable domain, rest sourced from reference TRBV7-2 and TRBJ2-1, is GAGVSQSPSNKVTEKGKDVELRCDPISGHTALYWYRQSLGQGLEFLIYFQGNSAPDKSGLPSDRFSAERTGGSVSTLTIQRTQQEDSAVYLCASSLGVTGHNEQFFGPGTRLTVL.

This chain connects TRBV19 to TRBJ2-7; D perhaps matches TRBD2 (7 bases). This CDR3 region has 15 residues. V lost 0 bases, J lost 2 bases, and 11 bases lay in between. Germline CDR1 reads LNHDA; CDR2 reads SQIVND (reference sequence). This chain's CDR3 is CASSIEDSGAYEQYF. The CDR3 DNA reads as TGTGCCAGTAGTATAGAGGACAGCGGGGCCTACGAGCAGTACTTC. The whole variable domain, filled in from reference TRBV19 and TRBJ2-7, reads DGGITQSPKYLFRKEGQNVTLSCEQNLNHDAMYWYRQDPGQGLRLIYYSQIVNDFQKGDIAEGYSVSREKKESFPLTVTSAQKNPTAFYLCASSIEDSGAYEQYFGPGTRLTVT.

This clone appeared a few times. The chain employs TRBV11-2 and TRBJ1-1; TRBD1 might be the D (5 bases). The germline V gene has CDR1 SGHAT and CDR2 FQNNGV. Trimming pared 5 bases from V and 12 bases from J, leaving 13 bases between. The CDR3 runs 11 residues. As DNA, the CDR3 is TGTGCCAGCAGCCTGACAGTGAAGACTTTCTTT. Translation: CASSLTVKTFF. The entire variable domain, with the rest obtained from reference TRBV11-2 and TRBJ1-1, is as follows: EAGVAQSPRYKIIEKRQSVAFWCNPISGHATLYWYQQILGQGPKLLIQFQNNGVVDDSQLPKDRFSAERLKGVDSTLKIQPAKLEDSAVYLCASSLTVKTFFGQGTRLTVV.

This rearrangement joins TRBV5-6 to TRBJ2-3, with 10 bases fitting TRBD2. Germline V gene lookup returns CDR1 SGHDT and CDR2 YYEEEE. V was clipped by 4 bases and J by 3 bases; unmatched bases: 5. The CDR3 has 15 amino acids. The CDR3 DNA follows: TGTGCCAGCAGCAAACTAGCGGGAAGAACAGATACGCAGTATTTT. Translating it yields CASSKLAGRTDTQYF.

This clone was recorded only once. The chain recombines TRBV6-1 with TRBJ1-4, with D perhaps TRBD1 (6 bases). The CDR3 extends over 14 amino acids. The V end lost 6 bases, the J end lost 7 bases, and 15 bases lay between the germline ends. Germline-derived CDR1 and CDR2 are MNHNS and SASEGT. The CDR3 reads CASRLEQGSEKLFF. The DNA of the CDR3 is TGTGCCAGCAGATTGGAGCAGGGGAGTGAAAAACTGTTTTTT.

This clone has a count of ten or more. The chain couples TRBV29-1 to TRBJ1-1; 9 nucleotides line up with TRBD1. Germline V gene sequence: CDR1 SQVTM, CDR2 ANQGSEA. The CDR3 consists of 12 residues. V gave up 6 bases and J gave up 8 bases; unmatched junction bases: 7. The CDR3 sequence is CSVHTGGGEAFF. The CDR3 DNA reads TGCAGCGTACATACAGGGGGCGGGGAAGCTTTCTTT.

This chain links TRBV7-9 with TRBJ2-3, with D unresolved. The CDR3 extends over 16 amino acids. Germline V lookup: CDR1 SEHNR, CDR2 FQNEAQ (reference sequence). The V and J ends lost 5 bases and 1 base respectively, with 16 bases between them. The CDR3 protein is CASSPSTLKGTDTQYF. The CDR3 bases are TGTGCCAGCAGCCCGTCTACACTAAAGGGCACAGATACGCAGTATTTT.

This rearrangement joins TRBV23-1 to TRBJ1-2; no reliable D call. TRBV23-1 falls under the ORF class, with uncertain function. V was trimmed by 6 bases and J by 0 bases, leaving 11 bases between them. The CDR3 is 14 residues long. Here the CDR3 reads CASRQNSTNYGYTF. The CDR3 region has the DNA TGCGCCAGCAGACAGAATTCTACTAACTATGGCTACACCTTC.

This chain uses TRBV5-6 with TRBJ1-2; perhaps TRBD1 as D (6 bases). Per the germline V gene, CDR1 is SGHDT and CDR2 is YYEEEE. The V and J ends lost 4 bases and 1 base respectively, with 14 bases between them. The CDR3 runs 15 residues. CDR3 amino acids: CASSLRDTLNYGYTF. The CDR3 coding sequence is TGTGCCAGCAGCCTACGGGACACCCTTAACTATGGCTACACCTTC.

V is TRBV7-3 and J is TRBJ2-3; 10 bases are shared with TRBD2. The J segment lost 6 bases and the V segment lost 5 bases, leaving 8 bases of the junction unmatched. Germline V CDR1 and CDR2: SGHTA, FQGTGA. This CDR3 has 15 amino acids. CDR3: CASSPSSGGRDTQYF. DNA of the CDR3: TGTGCCAGCAGCCCATCTAGCGGGGGAAGGGATACGCAGTATTTT.

There are a few counts of this clone. This chain joins TRBV7-8 and TRBJ1-2; D not certain. Germline-derived CDR1 and CDR2 are SGHVS and FQNEAQ. Trimming cost V 5 bases and J 5 bases, with 15 bases left between them. The length of the CDR3 is 14 residues. CDR3 region: CASSTGNGGYGYTF. The CDR3 DNA sequence: TGTGCCAGCAGCACCGGAAACGGAGGATATGGCTACACCTTC.

Remarks on this clone: Other DNA sequences in the same sample also yield this CDR3. This rearrangement joins TRBV18 to TRBJ1-5; TRBD1 matches 8 bases. The CDR3 covers 13 residues. V was pared by 3 bases and J by 5 bases, with 0 bases of the junction left unmatched. Germline values: CDR1 KGHSH, CDR2 LQKENI. CDR3 sequence reads: CASSPDRDQPQHF. CDR3 coding DNA: TGTGCCAGCTCACCGGACAGGGATCAGCCCCAGCATTTT.

The CDR3 DNA reads TGCAGCGTCACTAGCGGGACAGTTGCTTCCCATGGCTACACCTTC. It specifies CSVTSGTVASHGYTF. This rearrangement joins TRBV29-1 to TRBJ1-2, with 7 bases that match TRBD1. Germline CDR1 reads SQVTM; CDR2 reads ANQGSEA. This CDR3 spans 15 amino acids. V lost 6 bases and J lost 6; bases outside the gene matches: 16.

V gene TRBV4-1 combines with J gene TRBJ1-6, with D possibly matching TRBD1 (5 bases). This CDR3 region has 14 residues. The V and J ends lost 1 base and 6 bases respectively, with 7 bases between them. The germline V gene encodes CDR1 MGHRA and CDR2 YSYEKL. The CDR3 loop reads CASSQGQSNSPLHF. CDR3 coding DNA: TGCGCCAGCAGCCAAGGACAGAGTAATTCACCCCTCCACTTT.